These 32 T cell receptor beta chains originate from one sample sequenced in a study of blood T cell repertoires in COVID-19. The assay was immunoSEQ multiplex PCR, and TCRdb's table has in-frame clones only and misses some. The table records over 350,000 clones, roughly 89% of them present only once. Material: peripheral blood. The receptors derive from a woman in her twenties or thirties with active or convalescent COVID-19.

The chain combines TRBV19 with TRBJ2-2, with D possibly TRBD2 on 6 matching bases. Trimming shortened V by 3 bases and J by 6 bases, and 14 bases separated the two germline ends. Germline V gene sequence: CDR1 LNHDA, CDR2 SQIVND (reference sequence). CDR3 length equals 15 residues. CDR3 nucleotide sequence: TGTGCCAGTAGTATGGAGGGGCATAAGTCCGGGGAGCTGTTTTTT. This sequence encodes CASSMEGHKSGELFF.

This rearrangement joins TRBV19 to TRBJ2-7; D might be TRBD2 (7 bases). Germline CDR1 LNHDA, CDR2 SQIVND (reference sequence). The CDR3 consists of 14 residues. Trimming took off 3 bases at V and 3 bases at J, with 12 bases between the two ends. CDR3 coding DNA: TGTGCCAGTAGTATCGCGGGGGCAGGCTACGAGCAGTACTTC. Its protein is CASSIAGAGYEQYF.

The chain combines TRBV29-1 with TRBJ2-7, with 11 bases lining up with TRBD1. V lost 4 bases, J lost 7 bases, and 9 bases stayed unmatched. From germline, CDR1 is SQVTM and CDR2 ANQGSEA. CDR3 length equals 14 residues. The CDR3 is CSVVGQGASAEQYF. CDR3 sequence (DNA): TGCAGCGTTGTAGGACAGGGGGCTTCTGCTGAGCAGTACTTC.

This clone came up once. The chain joins TRBV5-1 to TRBJ1-2, with D unclear. Germline CDR1 and CDR2: SGHRS and YFSETQ. V was shortened by 0 bases and J by 8 bases, with 14 bases between the two germline ends. The CDR3 is 14 amino acids. CDR3 in DNA: TGCGCCAGCAGCTTGGAAGCGGGCCCGCGGGGCTACACCTTC. Translating it yields CASSLEAGPRGYTF.

The chain carries TRBV3-1 (or the pseudogene TRBV3-2) and TRBJ1-6, with TRBD1 matching 7 bases. With V trimmed by 2 bases and J by 4 bases, 5 bases remained unmatched. The CDR3 sequence is 16 residues long. CDR1 is LGHDT, CDR2 YNNKEL, per germline (reference sequence). The CDR3 here is CASSQLPGQYNSPLHF. For the CDR3, the DNA is TGTGCCAGCAGCCAATTACCGGGACAGTATAATTCACCCCTCCACTTT.

This clone has a single count. The J gene is TRBJ2-7, the V gene TRBV4-1; 14 bases are shared with TRBD2. The junction had 7 bases not matched to a gene; V was cut back by 4 bases and J by 2 bases. CDR1 MGHRA and CDR2 YSYEKL come from the germline V gene. This CDR3 is 17 amino acids long. The CDR3 spells CASSRDRLAGGTYEQYF. CDR3 DNA sequence: TGCGCCAGCAGCCGAGACCGACTAGCGGGGGGGACCTACGAGCAGTACTTC.

The chain couples TRBV7-9 to TRBJ2-7; D not resolved. The CDR3 runs to 17 residues. V lost 1 base, J lost 0 bases, and 16 bases lay in between. Germline CDR1 reads SEHNR; CDR2 reads FQNEAQ (reference sequence). The CDR3 protein is CASSLVTNSKNSYEQYF. The DNA for the CDR3 is TGTGCCAGCAGCTTAGTTACGAACAGTAAAAACTCCTACGAGCAGTACTTC.

The rearrangement joins TRBV4-2 to TRBJ1-3; D may be TRBD1 (5 bases). Germline-derived CDR1 and CDR2 are LGHNA and YNFKEQ. Trimming took 4 bases from V and 2 from J, leaving 6 bases between them. The CDR3 covers 13 residues. The DNA for the CDR3 is TGTGCCAGCAGCCCGGACACTGGAAACACCATATATTTT. Its protein product is CASSPDTGNTIYF.

The chain is built from TRBV10-3 and TRBJ1-2, with no clear D. CDR1 and CDR2 from the germline V gene are ENHRY and SYGVKD. V was clipped by 3 bases and J by 8 bases, with 13 bases between them. This CDR3 has 13 residues. CDR3 residues: CAISDPRLLGYTF. The CDR3 DNA follows: TGTGCCATCAGTGACCCCAGACTGTTGGGCTACACCTTC.

This chain joins TRBV14 and TRBJ2-7; D unclear. The CDR3 length is 13 residues. CDR1 SGHDN and CDR2 FVKESK come from the germline V gene. The V end lost 1 base, the J end lost 4 bases, and 8 bases lay between the germline ends. CDR3 nucleotides: TGTGCCAGCAGCCAAGCATCCCAATACGAGCAGTACTTC. Translated, it gives CASSQASQYEQYF.

V is TRBV19 and J is TRBJ2-3; 9 positions agree with TRBD2. The CDR3 runs to 15 residues. With V trimmed by 7 bases and J by 0 bases, 5 bases remained unmatched. The germline V gene has CDR1 LNHDA and CDR2 SQIVND (reference sequence). CDR3 loop: CASTPTSGSTDTQYF. The CDR3 DNA follows: TGTGCCAGTACCCCTACTAGCGGGAGCACAGATACGCAGTATTTT.

The chain uses TRBV27 and TRBJ1-5; 10 bases fit TRBD1. The CDR3 is made up of 17 amino acids. Germline lookup yields CDR1 MNHEY and CDR2 SMNVEV (reference sequence). V gave up 6 bases and J gave up 2 bases; unmatched junction bases: 10. The CDR3 spells CASRETGGGWGNQPQHF. The CDR3, as DNA: TGTGCCAGCAGAGAGACAGGGGGCGGTTGGGGCAATCAGCCCCAGCATTTT.

The chain recombines TRBV6-5 with TRBJ1-5; 7 bases agree with TRBD1. J was trimmed by 6 bases and V by 6 bases; bases with no gene match: 8. CDR3 length: 14 amino acids. Germline CDR1 is MNHEY and CDR2 is SVGAGI. CDR3 amino acids: CASRQGGWGQPQHF. The CDR3 DNA is TGTGCCAGCAGGCAGGGGGGATGGGGTCAGCCCCAGCATTTT.

J is TRBJ1-2 and V is TRBV6-5; TRBD1 is a possible D gene (6 bases). Germline V gene lookup returns CDR1 MNHEY and CDR2 SVGAGI. V shed 6 bases and J shed 4 bases, with 12 bases lying between them. The CDR3 extends over 13 amino acids. CDR3 region: CASRPTGIYGYTF. In nucleotides, the CDR3 is TGTGCCAGCAGGCCGACAGGAATCTATGGCTACACCTTC.

The gene calls are TRBV6-5 and TRBJ1-5, with a weak D call TRBD1 (6 bases). With 6 bases removed from V and 0 bases from J, the gap between germline ends came to 12 bases. CDR3 length equals 15 residues. Germline CDR1 and CDR2: MNHEY and SVGAGI. CDR3 loop: CASSRGGASNQPQHF. The DNA for the CDR3 is TGTGCCAGCAGCCGAGGGGGGGCTAGCAATCAGCCCCAGCATTTT.

J is TRBJ1-1 and V is TRBV27, with D possibly TRBD1 on 6 matching bases. V was clipped by 9 bases and J by 3 bases, with 14 bases between them. The germline gives CDR1 MNHEY, CDR2 SMNVEV (reference sequence). CDR3 length equals 13 residues. The CDR3 spells CASRRDIDTEAFF. The CDR3 DNA reads TGTGCCAGTCGACGGGACATAGACACTGAAGCTTTCTTT.

This rearrangement joins TRBV18 to TRBJ2-3; unclear D gene. Germline lookup yields CDR1 KGHSH and CDR2 LQKENI. The CDR3 loop spans 12 amino acids. Deletions cut 4 bases from V and 2 bases from J, with 4 bases between. The CDR3 protein is CASSRDTDTQYF. CDR3 bases: TGTGCCAGCTCACGAGACACAGATACGCAGTATTTT.

The chain carries TRBV5-1 and TRBJ1-6, with 7 positions matching TRBD1. The CDR3 consists of 15 residues. The V gene's germline CDR1 is SGHRS and CDR2 YFSETQ. Germline trimming cut 3 bases from V and 9 bases from J; bases unmatched to any gene: 9. CDR3 in DNA: TGCGCCAGCAGCTATGAGACAGGGAATCTTTCACCCCTCCACTTT. This sequence encodes CASSYETGNLSPLHF.

V is TRBV7-2 and J is TRBJ1-5; D gene unclear. There are 15 residues in the CDR3. V lost 5 bases, J lost 0 bases, and 11 bases lay in between. Germline V gene lookup returns CDR1 SGHTA and CDR2 FQGNSA. CDR3 DNA sequence: TGTGCCAGCAGCGTATCAGGTGATAGCAATCAGCCCCAGCATTTT. It is translated as CASSVSGDSNQPQHF.

The genes are TRBV7-9 and TRBJ1-6, with 9 bases aligning to TRBD1. The junction had 8 bases not matched to a gene; V was cut back by 5 bases and J by 3 bases. Germline V gene lookup returns CDR1 SEHNR and CDR2 FQNEAQ (reference sequence). This CDR3 region has 17 residues. This CDR3 is CASSGATGGGYNSPLHF. CDR3 sequence (DNA): TGTGCCAGCAGCGGAGCAACAGGGGGCGGCTATAATTCACCCCTCCACTTT.

This chain links TRBV19 with TRBJ1-4, with 7 bases identical to TRBD1. The length of the CDR3 is 15 residues. The germline CDR1 and CDR2 sequences are LNHDA and SQIVND (reference sequence). V lost 5 bases and J lost 0; bases outside the gene matches: 3. CDR3 coding DNA: TGTGCCAGTAGTGTTGACAGGGCAACTAATGAAAAACTGTTTTTT. Its protein product is CASSVDRATNEKLFF.

Regarding this clone: One end of the junction does not line up with germline, which may come from a read error. The CDR3 DNA reads TGTGCCAGCAGCCTAGCTACCTACGAGCAGTACTTC. Protein: CASSLATYEQYF. The chain combines TRBV7-9 with TRBJ2-7; perhaps TRBD2 as D (5 bases). Germline-derived CDR1 and CDR2 are SEHNR and FQNEAQ (reference sequence). The CDR3 contains 12 residues.

This sequence joins TRBV20-1 and TRBJ1-2; no firm D call. The CDR3 sequence is 16 residues long. The germline gives CDR1 DFQATT, CDR2 SNEGSKA (reference sequence). V lost 3 bases and J 6 bases, leaving 23 bases between the germline ends. The CDR3 region has the DNA TGCAGTGCTAGTAGTTTTTTCCGGGAGGCTTCGGATGGCTACACCTTC. Protein product: CSASSFFREASDGYTF.

The rearrangement links TRBV10-3 to TRBJ1-2, with a weak D call TRBD1 (6 bases). There are 12 residues in the CDR3. Germline-derived CDR1 and CDR2 are ENHRY and SYGVKD. The V end lost 6 bases, the J end lost 5 bases, and 10 bases lay between the germline ends. CDR3 nucleotide sequence: TGTGCCATCAGCAGGACAGATTATGGCTACACCTTC. This translates into CAISRTDYGYTF.

The chain joins TRBV19 to TRBJ2-7; 9 bases fit TRBD1. Germline-derived CDR1 and CDR2 are LNHDA and SQIVND (reference sequence). The CDR3 spans 14 residues. V lost 5 bases, J lost 5 bases, and 7 bases stayed unmatched. In DNA form, the CDR3 reads TGTGCCAGTAGTTCCGGACAGGGGCGCCACGAGCAGTACTTC. Translated: CASSSGQGRHEQYF.

Here the CDR3 DNA reads TGCGCCAGCGATAGGACAGGGAATTTTGGAGAGACCCAGTACTTC. The encoded protein is CASDRTGNFGETQYF. This rearrangement joins TRBV5-1 to TRBJ2-5; 8 positions match TRBD1. The ends lost 7 bases at V and 4 bases at J; junction bases unmatched: 12. The germline gives CDR1 SGHRS, CDR2 YFSETQ. The CDR3 has 15 residues.

V gene TRBV27 combines with J gene TRBJ1-2; 9 nucleotides align to TRBD1. The germline gives CDR1 MNHEY, CDR2 SMNVEV (reference sequence). This CDR3 is built from 13 residues. V was clipped by 6 bases and J by 4 bases; unmatched bases: 3. The CDR3 loop is CASRPDRGYGYTF. CDR3 sequence (DNA): TGTGCCAGCAGACCGGACAGGGGCTATGGCTACACCTTC.

The genes are TRBV30 and TRBJ1-6; tentatively, D is TRBD1 (5 bases). Germline CDR1 reads GTSNPN; CDR2 reads SVGIG (reference sequence). CDR3 size: 18 residues. V was pared by 0 bases and J by 0 bases, with 15 bases between. The DNA for the CDR3 is TGTGCCTGGAGTGTAAGTAGGGGCAGGAGCTCCTATAATTCACCCCTCCACTTT. As protein: CAWSVSRGRSSYNSPLHF.

This chain joins TRBV11-2 and TRBJ1-2; D is ambiguous. Germline CDR1 SGHAT, CDR2 FQNNGV. The germline V and J ends were trimmed by 0 bases and 10 bases, with 9 bases remaining between them. This CDR3 is built from 12 residues. Written as DNA, the CDR3 is TGTGCCAGCAGCTTAGATGTCGGGTTCTACACCTTC. Translated, it gives CASSLDVGFYTF.

V gene TRBV9 combines with J gene TRBJ1-2; D not resolved. The CDR3 contains 14 residues. Germline V CDR1 and CDR2: SGDLS, YYNGEE. Trimming shortened V by 6 bases and J by 0 bases, and 12 bases separated the two germline ends. Here the CDR3 reads CASTLDGANYGYTF. CDR3 in DNA: TGTGCCAGCACCCTAGACGGAGCTAACTATGGCTACACCTTC.

The rearrangement links TRBV6-4 to TRBJ2-7, with 7 bases aligning to TRBD1. Germline V gene lookup returns CDR1 MRHNA and CDR2 SNTAGT. The CDR3 has 18 residues. V trimming: 2 bases; J trimming: 6 bases; junction bases outside the gene matches: 19. The CDR3, as DNA: TGTGCCAGCAGTGACGAGGTCGGAAAAGGAGAGGGGGCAATCGAGCAGTACTTC. Its translation: CASSDEVGKGEGAIEQYF.

The chain joins TRBV19 to TRBJ1-4, with D possibly TRBD1 on 5 matching bases. V lost 0 bases and J 7 bases, leaving 18 bases between the germline ends. Germline V gene sequence: CDR1 LNHDA, CDR2 SQIVND (reference sequence). The CDR3 spans 17 residues. In DNA, the CDR3 is TGTGCCAGTAGTATAGAGTATGGTTCAGGGTGGAGTGAAAAACTGTTTTTT. Amino acid sequence: CASSIEYGSGWSEKLFF.